This TCR beta chain was recorded in a study of cytomegalovirus exposure and HLA in healthy donors. It was with 60 Vbeta and 13 Jbeta primers that the PCR ran. Produced via immunoSEQ multiplex PCR; TCRdb's table is partial and in-frame only. The data show 70,000 to 85,000 clones, approximately 57% seen once. A word on this clone: Its antigen remains unidentified.

The V gene's germline CDR1 is KGHSH and CDR2 LQKENI. V was pared by 3 bases and J by 5 bases, with 14 bases between. CDR3 size: 15 residues. Study-wide results and limits: Diagnosis of cytomegalovirus status made by the classifier reportedly showed high specificity and sensitivity.

The source of this sequence is a man aged 30-40 years in good health and CMV-seropositive. The rearrangement links TRBV18 to TRBJ2-1, with D possibly being TRBD1 (5 bases). Sequenced material: PBMCs. For the CDR3, the DNA is TGTGCCAGCTCACCCCAGGGTAGTGGGAACAATGAGCAGTTCTTC. Amino acid sequence: CASSPQGSGNNEQFF. The full variable domain, in which reference TRBV18 and TRBJ2-1 provide the parts outside the CDR3, is NAGVMQNPRHLVRRRGQEARLRCSPMKGHSHVYWYRQLPEEGLKFMVYLQKENIIDESGMPKERFSAEFPKEGPSILRIQQVVRGDSAAYFCASSPQGSGNNEQFFGPGTRLTVL.